The entry that follows covers one T cell receptor beta chain sequence. The sample originates from a study of blood T cell repertoires in COVID-19. Study-level background: Both acute and convalescent COVID-19 samples were obtained from the United States, Italy and Spain. Sources were T cells, B-cell-depleted T cells, or PBMCs; the material itself was cDNA or gDNA.

Source study methods: Estimation of nucleated cell counts was performed using reference gene primer amplification. Data came from immunoSEQ multiplex PCR; TCRdb stores just in-frame clones and leaves some out. The DNA was the basis for D and trimming; V, J and clone size are from that table. This table has roughly 65,000 clones, about 81% appearing once. V dropped 0 bases and J dropped 6 bases, with 18 bases sitting between them. Germline lookup yields CDR1 MNHNY and CDR2 SVGAGI (reference sequence). The CDR3 has 16 residues. The source material was peripheral blood. The V call is TRBV6-6, the J call TRBJ2-7; TRBD1 is a possible D gene (6 bases). The sequence was collected from a man of 80 years or more with acute or convalescent COVID-19. The DNA for the CDR3 is TGTGCCAGCAGTTACTCATCGACAGGCCTCAGGGGCGAGCAGTACTTC. It specifies CASSYSSTGLRGEQYF.